This is a list of T cell receptor beta chains from one sample in a study of blood T cell repertoires in COVID-19. The repertoire was sequenced with immunoSEQ multiplex PCR; TCRdb's copy has only in-frame clones and lacks some. The data show under 15,000 clones, with around nine tenths seen just once and roughly 27% held by the top ten. Sequenced input: peripheral blood. The receptors shown here come from a woman in her seventies with active COVID-19. Each CDR3 is given with its conserved first and last residue. D genes are given only for firm matches. The size field is filled for only some rows; it gives once, few, many or a size class.

cdr3_aa: CASSPRVGASNQPQHF
cdr3_nt: TGTGCCAGTAGTCCCAGGGTGGGGGCTAGCAATCAGCCCCAGCATTTT
d_call: .
j_call: TRBJ1-5
clone_size: .
v_call: TRBV19

cdr3_aa: CASRREETTDTQYF
cdr3_nt: TGTGCCAGTCGAAGGGAGGAGACCACAGATACGCAGTATTTT
d_call: .
j_call: TRBJ2-3
clone_size: .
v_call: TRBV19

cdr3_aa: CASSDSRTSGRGTDTQYF
cdr3_nt: TGTGCCAGCAGTGATTCACGGACTAGCGGGAGAGGGACAGATACGCAGTATTTT
d_call: TRBD2
j_call: TRBJ2-3
clone_size: medium-sized
v_call: TRBV28

cdr3_aa: CASSHRRLAGRRTQETQYF
cdr3_nt: TGCGCCAGCAGTCACCGGAGACTAGCGGGACGCCGGACGCAAGAGACCCAGTACTTC
d_call: TRBD2
j_call: TRBJ2-5
clone_size: .
v_call: TRBV23-1

cdr3_aa: CASGQTGPHTGELFF
cdr3_nt: TGTGCTAGTGGGCAGACAGGGCCCCACACCGGGGAGCTGTTTTTT
d_call: TRBD1
j_call: TRBJ2-2
clone_size: .
v_call: TRBV12-5

cdr3_aa: CSVNRDRVTQETQYF
cdr3_nt: TGCAGCGTTAACCGGGACAGGGTCACACAAGAGACCCAGTACTTC
d_call: TRBD1
j_call: TRBJ2-5
clone_size: .
v_call: TRBV29-1

cdr3_aa: CASSLEPGTIPATQYF
cdr3_nt: TGCGCCAGCAGCTTGGAACCTGGGACAATCCCAGCTACGCAGTATTTT
d_call: .
j_call: TRBJ2-3
clone_size: .
v_call: TRBV5-1

cdr3_aa: CASSRTRYEQYF
cdr3_nt: TGTGCCAGCAGCCGCACCAGGTACGAGCAGTACTTC
d_call: .
j_call: TRBJ2-7
clone_size: .
v_call: TRBV11-2

cdr3_aa: CASSLLTGGINEQFF
cdr3_nt: TGTGCCAGCAGTTTATTGACAGGGGGCATCAATGAGCAGTTCTTC
d_call: TRBD1
j_call: TRBJ2-1
clone_size: .
v_call: TRBV28

cdr3_aa: CASSVGGGSGANVLTF
cdr3_nt: TGTGCCAGCAGCGTAGGAGGGGGCTCTGGGGCCAACGTCCTGACTTTC
d_call: .
j_call: TRBJ2-6
clone_size: .
v_call: TRBV9

cdr3_aa: CASSFSLAGVGGADTQYF
cdr3_nt: TGTGCCAGCAGCTTCTCTCTAGCGGGAGTTGGGGGGGCAGATACGCAGTATTTT
d_call: TRBD2
j_call: TRBJ2-3
clone_size: .
v_call: TRBV7-2

cdr3_aa: CASSLVPGDSYEQYF
cdr3_nt: TGCGCCAGCAGCTTGGTCCCCGGGGACAGCTACGAGCAGTACTTC
d_call: TRBD1
j_call: TRBJ2-7
clone_size: few
v_call: TRBV5-1

cdr3_aa: CASRAGLGQVNEQFF
cdr3_nt: TGTGCCAGCAGAGCGGGACTAGGACAAGTCAATGAGCAGTTCTTC
d_call: TRBD2
j_call: TRBJ2-1
clone_size: .
v_call: TRBV13

cdr3_aa: CASSTGTSDRNTDTQYF
cdr3_nt: TGTGCCAGCAGCACCGGGACTAGCGACAGAAACACAGATACGCAGTATTTT
d_call: TRBD2
j_call: TRBJ2-3
clone_size: .
v_call: TRBV7-9

cdr3_aa: CASSVDGQRYEQYF
cdr3_nt: TGTGCCAGCAGCGTAGACGGACAGCGCTACGAGCAGTACTTC
d_call: .
j_call: TRBJ2-7
clone_size: .
v_call: TRBV9

cdr3_aa: CASSGGRGKLFF
cdr3_nt: TGTGCCAGCAGCGGTGGGAGGGGGAAACTGTTTTTT
d_call: .
j_call: TRBJ1-4
clone_size: .
v_call: TRBV11-2

cdr3_aa: CASSQAGAGTDTQYF
cdr3_nt: TGTGCCAGCAGCCAAGCGGGAGCGGGTACAGATACGCAGTATTTT
d_call: TRBD2
j_call: TRBJ2-3
clone_size: few
v_call: TRBV11-3

cdr3_aa: CASSLRNSGANVLTF
cdr3_nt: TGTGCCAGTAGCTTGAGGAACTCTGGGGCCAACGTCCTGACTTTC
d_call: .
j_call: TRBJ2-6
clone_size: .
v_call: TRBV19

cdr3_aa: CASSPPRGGSYNEQFF
cdr3_nt: TGTGCCAGCAGTCCTCCGCGGGGTGGCTCCTACAATGAGCAGTTCTTC
d_call: .
j_call: TRBJ2-1
clone_size: .
v_call: TRBV27

cdr3_aa: CAGDRDRTYEQYF
cdr3_nt: TGTGCCGGCGACCGGGACAGAACCTACGAGCAGTACTTC
d_call: TRBD1
j_call: TRBJ2-7
clone_size: .
v_call: TRBV30

cdr3_aa: CASSKALLEPIDSSHEQYF
cdr3_nt: TGTGCCAGCAGCAAAGCGCTTCTGGAGCCGATCGACAGTTCCCACGAGCAGTACTTC
d_call: .
j_call: TRBJ2-7
clone_size: few
v_call: TRBV21-1

cdr3_aa: CSVETWGREDTQYF
cdr3_nt: TGCAGCGTTGAAACGTGGGGGCGTGAGGATACGCAGTATTTT
d_call: .
j_call: TRBJ2-3
clone_size: .
v_call: TRBV29-1

cdr3_aa: CASSPALGESSYNSPLHF
cdr3_nt: TGTGCCAGCAGCCCCGCATTGGGAGAGAGCTCCTATAATTCACCCCTCCACTTT
d_call: .
j_call: TRBJ1-6
clone_size: .
v_call: TRBV9

cdr3_aa: CASSLVHNHEQFF
cdr3_nt: TGTGCCAGCAGCTTAGTCCACAATCATGAGCAGTTCTTC
d_call: .
j_call: TRBJ2-1
clone_size: .
v_call: TRBV7-7

cdr3_aa: CATSRDTSGTRANEQFF
cdr3_nt: TGTGCCACCAGCAGAGATACTAGCGGCACAAGGGCCAATGAGCAGTTCTTC
d_call: TRBD2
j_call: TRBJ2-1
clone_size: .
v_call: TRBV15

cdr3_aa: CASSSDGSSYEQYF
cdr3_nt: TGCGCCAGCAGCTCCGACGGGAGCTCCTACGAGCAGTACTTC
d_call: .
j_call: TRBJ2-7
clone_size: few
v_call: TRBV5-1

cdr3_aa: CASSSDRTGSYEQYF
cdr3_nt: TGTGCCAGCAGCTCCGACCGGACAGGGTCTTACGAGCAGTACTTC
d_call: TRBD1
j_call: TRBJ2-7
clone_size: few
v_call: TRBV7-9

cdr3_aa: CASSIEAAGSYEQYF
cdr3_nt: TGTGCCAGTAGTATAGAAGCGGCAGGCTCCTACGAGCAGTACTTC
d_call: .
j_call: TRBJ2-7
clone_size: .
v_call: TRBV19

cdr3_aa: CASRLDTGELFF
cdr3_nt: TGTGCCAGCAGGCTAGACACCGGGGAGCTGTTTTTT
d_call: .
j_call: TRBJ2-2
clone_size: .
v_call: TRBV12-3/TRBV12-4

cdr3_aa: CASRALIHHSDNEQFF
cdr3_nt: TGTGCCAGCAGAGCACTAATACACCATTCCGACAATGAGCAGTTCTTC
d_call: .
j_call: TRBJ2-1
clone_size: .
v_call: TRBV21-1

cdr3_aa: CASSFVGVGTGGYEQYF
cdr3_nt: TGTGCCAGCAGTTTCGTGGGCGTGGGGACAGGTGGCTACGAGCAGTACTTC
d_call: TRBD1
j_call: TRBJ2-7
clone_size: .
v_call: TRBV27

cdr3_aa: CASSLGETGELFF
cdr3_nt: TGTGCCAGCAGCTTAGGGGAGACCGGGGAGCTGTTTTTT
d_call: .
j_call: TRBJ2-2
clone_size: .
v_call: TRBV7-9